This TCR beta chain derives from a study of blood T cell repertoires in COVID-19. Study in general: The analysed material was cDNA or gDNA that came from T cells, B-cell-depleted T cells, or PBMCs.

Germline assignment: CDR1 MNHNS and CDR2 SASEGT. V shed 0 bases and J shed 3 bases, with 15 bases lying between them. The CDR3 extends over 16 amino acids. Method: immunoSEQ multiplex PCR; TCRdb's copy keeps in-frame clones and lacks some. The sample includes about 90,000 clones, 75% to 85% of them seen just once. The receptor was derived from a woman aged 70 to 79 with acute or convalescent COVID-19. What was sequenced was peripheral blood. The rearrangement links TRBV6-1 to TRBJ2-7; maybe TRBD2 (5 bases). In DNA form, the CDR3 reads TGTGCCAGCAGTGAAGCTTTAACCGGGGTTCTCTACGAGCAGTACTTC. Encoded protein: CASSEALTGVLYEQYF.